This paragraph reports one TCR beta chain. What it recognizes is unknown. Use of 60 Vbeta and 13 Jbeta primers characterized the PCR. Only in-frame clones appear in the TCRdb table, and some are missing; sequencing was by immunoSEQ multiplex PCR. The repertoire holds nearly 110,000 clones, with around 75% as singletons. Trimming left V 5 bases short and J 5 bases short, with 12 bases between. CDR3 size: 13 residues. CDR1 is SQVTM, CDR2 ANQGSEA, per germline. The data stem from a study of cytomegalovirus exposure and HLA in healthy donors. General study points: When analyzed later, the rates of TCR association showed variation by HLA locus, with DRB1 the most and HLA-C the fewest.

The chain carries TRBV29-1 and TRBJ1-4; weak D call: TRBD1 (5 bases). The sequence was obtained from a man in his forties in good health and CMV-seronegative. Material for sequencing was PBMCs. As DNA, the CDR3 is TGCAGCGTTCAAGGGGCACCAAATGAAAAACTGTTTTTT. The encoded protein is CSVQGAPNEKLFF.